The clone carrying this TCR beta chain was seen just once. Generated by immunoSEQ multiplex PCR, the TCRdb table keeps only in-frame clones and is missing some. The repertoire has fewer than 95,000 clones, approximately 81% of them found once; the top ten carry 2.1%. This entry is derived from a study of control samples from healthy donors and cancer patients. Germline assignment: CDR1 MGHRA and CDR2 YSYEKL. The V and J ends lost 1 base and 4 bases, in that order; junction bases with no gene match: 7. This CDR3 spans 16 amino acids. The TCR comes from a woman aged 40 to 50 in good health. The sample was blood. The chain links TRBV4-1 to TRBJ2-5; 9 nucleotides agree with TRBD2. The CDR3 is CASSQGNSGGIETQYF. The CDR3 DNA follows: TGCGCCAGCAGCCAAGGCAATAGCGGGGGCATAGAGACCCAGTACTTC.